The clone carrying this TCR beta chain was picked up a small number of times. The antigen remains undetermined. The junction and the germline gene differ at one end; a read error may be behind it. This sample stems from a study of beta chain features in type 1 diabetes. Overall study: Across all samples, some 98 million sorted cells were examined. The study, taken as a whole, reports: Within each of all four CD4+ subsets, Type 1 diabetes patients had TCRB CDR3s that were moderately but significantly shorter. Resolution of whether HLA type affects TCRB rearrangement was not achieved here.

As every portion of the isolated RNA was reverse transcribed, the sequencing read expressed TCRB transcripts. Here immunoSEQ multiplex PCR was the method, and the copy in TCRdb shows in-frame clones only, minus some. The table records about 320,000 clones, around 15% of them present only once. Germline V CDR1 and CDR2: SSHAT, FNYEAQ (reference sequence). This CDR3 region has 16 residues. V is TRBV7-7 and J is TRBJ2-3; TRBD2 matches at 13 bases. The sequenced material came from central memory CD4+ T cells from blood. The sequence was collected from a man aged 25-45 years in good health. This CDR3 is CASSSGLAGSTDTQYF. In DNA, the CDR3 is TGTGCTAGCAGCTCGGGACTAGCGGGGAGCACAGATACGCAGTATTTT.